One sample yielded the 13 T cell receptor beta chains listed below, sequenced in a study of T-cell reconstitution after alpha-beta-depleted transplantation in children. TCRbeta library preparation incorporated unique molecular identifiers. TCRdb reanalysed the PCR reads using MiXCR and keeps one entry per CDR3 protein. Seen here are over 85,000 distinct CDR3 sequences, 10% to 13% observed once, and the top ten hold less than 10%. Sequencing used PBMCs from the stem cell graft donor, obtained from the stem cell graft. These receptors were collected from a human donor who donated a stem cell graft to a child with acute lymphoblastic leukemia.

This clonotype was counted ten times or more. The J gene is TRBJ2-7, the V gene TRBV25-1, with D perhaps given as TRBD1 or TRBD2 (5 bases each). The CDR3 contains 13 residues. Trimming took off 5 bases at V and 5 bases at J, with 13 bases between the two ends. Germline V CDR1 and CDR2: MGHDK, SYGVNS. The CDR3 bases are TGTGCCAGCAGTCTGGGGCTAGCTGACGAGCAGTACTTC. Its translation is CASSLGLADEQYF.

This clonotype occurred many times. The gene calls are TRBV12-3 or TRBV12-4 and TRBJ1-1; 8 nucleotides match TRBD1. This CDR3 comprises 13 residues. Trimming at V came to 6 bases and at J to 5 bases, leaving 5 bases not matched to a gene. The CDR3 coding sequence is TGTGCCAGCAGCGGACAGGGATGGACTGAAGCTTTCTTT. It codes for CASSGQGWTEAFF.

The table lists this clonotype with many counts. The rearrangement uses TRBV29-1 and TRBJ2-2; weak D call: TRBD1 (5 bases). Trimming removed 0 bases at V and 4 bases at J, with 9 bases between. Germline V gene data show CDR1 as SQVTM and CDR2 as ANQGSEA. The CDR3 has 14 amino acids. CDR3 sequence reads: CSVEDRQGTGELFF. CDR3 DNA: TGCAGCGTTGAAGATAGGCAGGGCACCGGGGAGCTGTTTTTT.

This clonotype was seen repeatedly, ten times or more. The V gene is TRBV11-1, the J gene TRBJ2-1; D possibly corresponds to TRBD2 (6 bases). V gave up 0 bases and J gave up 6 bases, with 18 bases separating them. The CDR3 consists of 17 residues. Germline CDR1 SGHAT, CDR2 FQDESV (reference sequence). As DNA, the CDR3 is TGTGCCAGCAGCTTAGCCGCCAGCGGGCCACTAGGCAATGAGCAGTTCTTC. Protein sequence: CASSLAASGPLGNEQFF.

The chain employs TRBV19 and TRBJ2-3, with 9 bases lining up with TRBD2. Germline CDR1 is LNHDA and CDR2 is SQIVND (reference sequence). The CDR3 extends over 16 amino acids. V shed 5 bases, J shed 4 bases, and the junction held 10 bases outside the gene matches. CDR3 amino acids: CASSDIAGARADTQYF. The CDR3 coding sequence is TGTGCCAGTAGTGATATAGCGGGAGCGAGAGCAGATACGCAGTATTTT.

This clonotype was recorded many times. The CDR3 nucleotides read TGTGCCATCAGTGAGGGGACAGTCCTTAATGAAAAACTGTTTTTT. Its translation: CAISEGTVLNEKLFF. The chain has TRBV10-3 and TRBJ1-4, with TRBD1 matching over 7 bases. CDR1 is ENHRY, CDR2 SYGVKD, per germline. The V gene end was trimmed by 2 bases and the J gene end by 4 bases; junction bases not matched to a gene: 4. This CDR3 contains 15 residues.

This clonotype was seen ten or more times. The V and J genes are TRBV7-2 and TRBJ2-1; D gene unclear. In germline, CDR1 is SGHTA, CDR2 FQGNSA. The CDR3 consists of 16 residues. V dropped 5 bases and J dropped 1 base, with 15 bases sitting between them. CDR3 in amino acids: CASSHSAGRSYNEQFF. CDR3 in DNA: TGTGCCAGCAGCCACTCAGCTGGTAGGTCCTACAATGAGCAGTTCTTC.

In this sample, this clonotype turned up many times. The chain employs TRBV19 and TRBJ2-1, with D maybe TRBD2 (5 bases). V dropped 6 bases and J dropped 8 bases, with 14 bases sitting between them. In germline, CDR1 is LNHDA, CDR2 SQIVND (reference sequence). This CDR3 is built from 13 residues. As DNA, the CDR3 is TGTGCCAGTAGGCCCTCGGGATTCGATGAGCAGTTCTTC. It yields the protein CASRPSGFDEQFF.

Ten or more counts support this clonotype. J is TRBJ1-1 and V is TRBV29-1, with TRBD1 matching 10 bases. The germline V gene has CDR1 SQVTM and CDR2 ANQGSEA. Trimming removed 7 bases from V and 3 bases from J; junction bases left unmatched: 5. This CDR3 comprises 13 residues. CDR3 bases: TGCAGCGCTCCCGGGACAGGGGACACTGAAGCTTTCTTT. Translated: CSAPGTGDTEAFF.

The chain uses TRBV7-9 and TRBJ2-7; 7 nucleotides align to TRBD2. CDR1 is SEHNR and CDR2 is FQNEAQ in the germline V gene (reference sequence). This CDR3 region has 14 residues. V lost 10 bases to trimming and J lost 3 bases; unmatched junction nucleotides: 12. The CDR3 nucleotides are TGTGCCATGGGCCCCGGGACTATCGGCTACGAGCAGTACTTC. Translation gives CAMGPGTIGYEQYF.

Ten or more counts support this clonotype. The CDR3 loop is CASRRLLYNEQFF. In DNA, the CDR3 is TGTGCCAGCAGACGGCTACTGTACAATGAGCAGTTCTTC. The chain carries TRBV27 and TRBJ2-1, with D unclear. The CDR3 covers 13 residues. Per the germline V gene, CDR1 is MNHEY and CDR2 is SMNVEV (reference sequence). V lost 6 bases and J lost 4, with 10 bases in between.

This clonotype was found many times. This chain connects TRBV7-2 to TRBJ2-3, with D possibly matching TRBD2 (7 bases). Trimming removed 3 bases from V and 0 bases from J, with 13 bases in between. The CDR3 sequence is 16 residues long. In germline, CDR1 is SGHTA, CDR2 FQGNSA. The CDR3 is CASSFRGRGSTDTQYF. CDR3 nucleotide sequence: TGTGCCAGCAGCTTCCGGGGGCGGGGGAGCACAGATACGCAGTATTTT. The complete variable domain, with remaining parts taken from reference TRBV7-2 and TRBJ2-3, reads GAGVSQSPSNKVTEKGKDVELRCDPISGHTALYWYRQSLGQGLEFLIYFQGNSAPDKSGLPSDRFSAERTGGSVSTLTIQRTQQEDSAVYLCASSFRGRGSTDTQYFGPGTRLTVL.

This clonotype was detected ten times or more. The chain carries TRBV10-3 and TRBJ1-1, with a possible D match to TRBD1 (5 bases). CDR3 length equals 14 residues. V lost 6 bases, J lost 1 base, and 12 bases lay in between. CDR1 is ENHRY and CDR2 is SYGVKD in the germline V gene. The CDR3 nucleotides are TGTGCCATCAGCCCCCCGGGGGAGAACACTGAAGCTTTCTTT. Amino acids: CAISPPGENTEAFF.